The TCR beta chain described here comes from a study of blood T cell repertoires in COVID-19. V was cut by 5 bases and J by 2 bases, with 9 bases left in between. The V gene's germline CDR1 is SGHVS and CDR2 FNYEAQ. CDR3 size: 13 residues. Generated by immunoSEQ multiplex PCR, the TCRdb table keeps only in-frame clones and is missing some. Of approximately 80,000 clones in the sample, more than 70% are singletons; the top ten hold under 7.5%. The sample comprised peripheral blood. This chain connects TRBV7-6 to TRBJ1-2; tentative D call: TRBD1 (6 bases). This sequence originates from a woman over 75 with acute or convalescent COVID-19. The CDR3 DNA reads TGTGCCAGCAGCCTTAGGGGGAACTATGGCTACACCTTC. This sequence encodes CASSLRGNYGYTF.